This section outlines one TCR beta chain sequence together with its context. Its antigen is as yet unknown. From germline, CDR1 is SGHRS and CDR2 YFSETQ. Trimming took 0 bases from V and 4 from J, leaving 3 bases between them. This CDR3 comprises 12 residues. During the collection period, no donor immune events like infections were recorded. The data were obtained in a study of identifying expanded T cells in peripheral blood. Overall study results and limits: Approximately 2-week clone count variance significantly increased as total template count grew. Over around two and four weeks, about 16 and 20 clones changed, versus roughly 1.2 between replicates.

Produced via immunoSEQ multiplex PCR; TCRdb's table is partial and in-frame only. The sample lists about 91,000 clones, about nine tenths seen once, with roughly 3.9% in the top ten. The sequencing sample was made of blood. The J gene is TRBJ2-3, the V gene TRBV5-1; D remains ambiguous. This sequence originates from a person aged 18 to 75 in good health. The chain's CDR3 is CASSLVSDTQYF. The CDR3 nucleotides are TGCGCCAGCAGCTTGGTTTCAGATACGCAGTATTTT.